The sequence of this T cell receptor (beta chain) was determined in a study of cytomegalovirus exposure and HLA in healthy donors. Points from the study as a whole: A link between a missense DCLRE1C variant and TCR beta V- and J-gene trimming emerged from a later analysis.

Likely unrecorded immune exposures existed in these nominally healthy donors. A multiplex PCR was run with 60 Vbeta primers and 13 Jbeta primers. In the original analysis: Later analysis identified 65 million to 80 million unique TCR beta chains, 9 million to 13 million shared. Only in-frame clones appear in the TCRdb table, and some are missing; sequencing was by immunoSEQ multiplex PCR. V and J calls and clone size are those listed in that table; D and trimming were worked out from the DNA. The sample has roughly 100,000 clones, roughly four fifths seen once. Germline CDR1 SGHKS, CDR2 YYEKEE (reference sequence). V lost 2 bases, J lost 5 bases, and 14 bases lay in between. The CDR3 sequence is 15 residues long. Concerning this clone: Its cognate antigen is unknown.

The sequencing input was PBMCs. This TCR derives from a woman in her forties or fifties in good health and CMV-seropositive. The rearrangement uses TRBV5-5 and TRBJ1-5; no definite D call. Written as DNA, the CDR3 is TGTGCCAGCAGCTTTGTAGGCGGGAGCGATCAGCCCCAGCATTTT. Residues: CASSFVGGSDQPQHF.